The clone carrying this TCR beta chain was counted between two and nine times. These data originate in a study of T cell changes during pregnancy in multiple sclerosis. Germline V gene data show CDR1 as WNHNN and CDR2 as SYGVQD (reference sequence). The J segment lost 7 bases and the V segment lost 7 bases, leaving 1 base of the junction unmatched. CDR3 length equals 12 residues. Some clones are missing from TCRdb's copy, which holds only in-frame ones; the method was immunoSEQ multiplex PCR. The sample shows over 50,000 clones, less than 95% of them seen only once. The sample in question was peripheral blood, obtained in the first trimester of pregnancy. V is TRBV10-1 and J is TRBJ1-6; 7 nucleotides match TRBD1. This clonotype originated in a female donor in good health, enrolled as a control in a pregnancy study. CDR3 nucleotide sequence: TGCGCCAGCAACAGGGGCAATTCACCCCTCCACTTT. Protein sequence: CASNRGNSPLHF.